The next 13 T cell receptor beta chains were all read from a single sample in a study of cytomegalovirus exposure and HLA in healthy donors. Researchers ran the PCR with 60 Vbeta and 13 Jbeta primers. TCRdb's table, derived via immunoSEQ multiplex PCR, lists solely in-frame clones and lacks some. The sample shows more than 95,000 clones, 81% of them seen only once. Specimen: PBMCs. These receptors all stem from a woman aged 25 to 45 in good health and CMV-seronegative.

The chain's CDR3 is CAANGQNTEAFF. CDR3 nucleotide sequence: TGTGCCGCCAACGGTCAGAACACTGAAGCTTTCTTT. The genes are TRBV28 and TRBJ1-1; D not certain. This CDR3 region has 12 residues. Trimming removed 11 bases from V and 1 base from J, with 11 bases in between. Germline-derived CDR1 and CDR2 are MDHEN and SYDVKM.

The chain joins TRBV9 to TRBJ2-7; the D is unclear. Trimming removed 0 bases from V and 1 base from J, with 8 bases in between. CDR3 length: 14 amino acids. In germline, CDR1 is SGDLS, CDR2 YYNGEE. The CDR3 here is CASSVVASSYEQYF. The CDR3 DNA reads as TGTGCCAGCAGCGTAGTGGCCAGTTCCTACGAGCAGTACTTC.

This chain connects TRBV7-7 to TRBJ2-7; TRBD1 matches at 12 bases. This CDR3 is 15 amino acids long. The junction had 5 bases not matched to a gene; V was cut back by 4 bases and J by 4 bases. Germline lookup yields CDR1 SSHAT and CDR2 FNYEAQ (reference sequence). The chain's CDR3 is CASSSGTGGGYEQYF. The CDR3 DNA sequence: TGTGCCAGCAGCTCGGGGACAGGGGGCGGGTACGAGCAGTACTTC.

The gene calls are TRBV13 and TRBJ2-1; D is unresolved. The germline V and J ends were trimmed by 4 bases and 0 bases, with 10 bases remaining between them. This CDR3 has 15 residues. Germline CDR1 reads PRHDT; CDR2 reads FYEKMQ (reference sequence). For the CDR3, the DNA is TGTGCCAGCAGCTCCGACTTGAACTCCTACAATGAGCAGTTCTTC. Translating it yields CASSSDLNSYNEQFF. The variable domain in full, with the rest retrieved from reference TRBV13 and TRBJ2-1, is AAGVIQSPRHLIKEKRETATLKCYPIPRHDTVYWYQQGPGQDPQFLISFYEKMQSDKGSIPDRFSAQQFSDYHSELNMSSLELGDSALYFCASSSDLNSYNEQFFGPGTRLTVL.

J is TRBJ1-5 and V is TRBV30; 7 bases map to TRBD1. The trim removed 7 bases at V and 7 bases at J, leaving 10 bases unmatched. The germline V gene has CDR1 GTSNPN and CDR2 SVGIG (reference sequence). The CDR3 extends over 13 amino acids. Here the CDR3 DNA reads TGTGCCTTGGATGTAGGGGGCGAGCAGCCCCAGCATTTT. This encodes CALDVGGEQPQHF.

The chain links TRBV5-4 to TRBJ2-7, with 11 bases lining up with TRBD2. This CDR3 contains 15 residues. J gave up 5 bases and V 6 bases, and 10 bases lay outside the gene matches. In germline, CDR1 is SGHNT, CDR2 YYREEE (reference sequence). The CDR3 loop is CASTWGPLAGDEQYF. The CDR3 region has the DNA TGTGCCAGCACCTGGGGGCCACTAGCGGGAGACGAGCAGTACTTC.

CDR3 amino acids: CASSGSNTGELFF. The CDR3, as DNA: TGCGCCAGCAGCGGGAGTAACACCGGGGAGCTGTTTTTT. The V gene is TRBV10-2, the J gene TRBJ2-2, with D maybe TRBD2 (6 bases). CDR1 is WSHSY, CDR2 SAAADI, per germline. Trimming stripped 6 bases from V and 2 bases from J, with 7 bases between. The CDR3 is 13 residues long.

The chain is built from TRBV2 and TRBJ2-7; a possible D gene is TRBD2 (6 bases). The CDR3 loop spans 14 amino acids. Germline V gene sequence: CDR1 SNHLY, CDR2 FYNNEI. The ends were cut back, 2 bases at V and 4 bases at J, with 12 bases in the middle. The CDR3 nucleotides read TGTGCCAGCAGTGAAAAGTCTAGCGCGTACGAGCAGTACTTC. It is translated as CASSEKSSAYEQYF.

This sequence joins TRBV10-3 and TRBJ2-5; weak D call: TRBD2 (7 bases). Looked up from germline, CDR1 is ENHRY and CDR2 is SYGVKD. V lost 2 bases and J 1 base, leaving 8 bases between the germline ends. The CDR3 runs 14 residues. The CDR3 DNA follows: TGTGCCATCAGTGAGGGGGGGGCCCAAGAGACCCAGTACTTC. Amino acids: CAISEGGAQETQYF.

The chain recombines TRBV11-1 with TRBJ2-5; D gene unclear. The end of the DNA fits TRBJ2-7 better, so the J call may be wrong. There are 11 residues in the CDR3. From germline, CDR1 is SGHAT and CDR2 FQDESV (reference sequence). DNA of the CDR3: TGTGCCAGCAGTTCAACCTACGAGCAGTACTTC. Its protein is CASSSTYEQYF.

In its sample, this clone was seen once. V usage is TRBV15 and J usage is TRBJ1-4; 9 bases are a match to TRBD1. After removal of 5 bases from V and 5 bases from J, the junction contained 9 bases not matched to a gene. The CDR3 extends over 16 amino acids. CDR1 LNHNV and CDR2 YYDKDF come from the germline V gene (reference sequence). CDR3 in DNA: TGTGCCACCAGCCCCTTTCGGGACAGGGAGAATGAAAAACTGTTTTTT. Translating it yields CATSPFRDRENEKLFF. The full variable domain, with the rest looked up from reference TRBV15 and TRBJ1-4, is DAMVIQNPRYQVTQFGKPVTLSCSQTLNHNVMYWYQQKSSQAPKLLFHYYDKDFNNEADTPDNFQSRRPNTSFCFLDIRSPGLGDTAMYLCATSPFRDRENEKLFFGSGTQLSVL.

This clone was seen only once. The chain is built from TRBV19 and TRBJ2-1; 7 bases are shared with TRBD1. The V gene end was trimmed by 7 bases and the J gene end by 9 bases; junction bases not matched to a gene: 6. Germline lookup yields CDR1 LNHDA and CDR2 SQIVND (reference sequence). The CDR3 covers 12 residues. The CDR3 nucleotides read TGTGCCAGTACCACAGGGGAAGGTGAGCAGTTCTTC. Its protein is CASTTGEGEQFF.

The chain combines TRBV2 with TRBJ1-1; 7 bases match TRBD1. Per the germline V gene, CDR1 is SNHLY and CDR2 is FYNNEI. V trimming: 5 bases; J trimming: 5 bases; junction bases outside the gene matches: 8. The CDR3 runs to 14 residues. The DNA of the CDR3 is TGTGCCAGCAGTATACAGGGGACGGGTACTGAAGCTTTCTTT. Translation gives CASSIQGTGTEAFF.